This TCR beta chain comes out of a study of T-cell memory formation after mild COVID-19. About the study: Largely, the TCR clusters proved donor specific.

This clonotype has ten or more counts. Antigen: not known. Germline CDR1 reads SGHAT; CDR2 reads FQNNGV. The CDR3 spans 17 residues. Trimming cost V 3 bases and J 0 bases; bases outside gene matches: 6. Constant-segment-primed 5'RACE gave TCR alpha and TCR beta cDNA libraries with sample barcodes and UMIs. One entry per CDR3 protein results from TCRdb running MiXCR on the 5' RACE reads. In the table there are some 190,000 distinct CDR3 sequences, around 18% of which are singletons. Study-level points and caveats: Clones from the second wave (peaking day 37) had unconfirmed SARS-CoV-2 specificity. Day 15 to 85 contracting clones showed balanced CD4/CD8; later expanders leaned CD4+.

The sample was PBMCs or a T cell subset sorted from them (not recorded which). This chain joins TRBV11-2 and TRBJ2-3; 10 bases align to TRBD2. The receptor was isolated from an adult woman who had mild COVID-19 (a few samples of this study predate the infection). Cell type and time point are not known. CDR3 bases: TGTGCCAGCAGCTTGTTCCTAGCGGGAGAGAGCACAGATACGCAGTATTTT. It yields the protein CASSLFLAGESTDTQYF.